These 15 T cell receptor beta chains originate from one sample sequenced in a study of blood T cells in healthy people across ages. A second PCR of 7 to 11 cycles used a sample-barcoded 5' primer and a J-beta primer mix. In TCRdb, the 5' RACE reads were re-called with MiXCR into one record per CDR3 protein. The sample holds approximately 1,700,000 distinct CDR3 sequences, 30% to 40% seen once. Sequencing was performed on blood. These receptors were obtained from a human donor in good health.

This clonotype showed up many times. The DNA of the CDR3 is TGTGCCAGCAGCCCATCAGGGGGCGAGCAGTACTTC. This sequence encodes CASSPSGGEQYF. The chain is built from TRBV7-6 and TRBJ2-7; 7 positions agree with TRBD1. The CDR3 is made up of 12 amino acids. With V trimmed by 5 bases and J by 6 bases, 4 bases remained unmatched. The germline CDR1 and CDR2 sequences are SGHVS and FNYEAQ.

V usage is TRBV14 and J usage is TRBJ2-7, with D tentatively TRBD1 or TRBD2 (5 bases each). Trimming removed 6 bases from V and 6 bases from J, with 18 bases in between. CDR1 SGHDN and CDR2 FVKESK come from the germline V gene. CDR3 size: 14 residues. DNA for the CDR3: TGTGCCAGCAGTTCTGGCGGAGGAAGGGGCGAGCAGTACTTC. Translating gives CASSSGGGRGEQYF.

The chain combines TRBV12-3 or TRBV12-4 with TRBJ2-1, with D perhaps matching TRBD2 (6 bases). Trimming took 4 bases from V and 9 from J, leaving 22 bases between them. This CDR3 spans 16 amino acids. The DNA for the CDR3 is TGTGCCAGCAGTTCACCGGCGGGGTGGGAATTTAGTGAGCAGTTCTTC. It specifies CASSSPAGWEFSEQFF.

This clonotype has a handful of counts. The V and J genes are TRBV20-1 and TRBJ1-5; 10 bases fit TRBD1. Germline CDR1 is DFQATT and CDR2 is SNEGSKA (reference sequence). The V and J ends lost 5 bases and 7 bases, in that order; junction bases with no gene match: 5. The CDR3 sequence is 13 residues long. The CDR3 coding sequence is TGCAGTGCTGGCATGACAGGGGGCCAGCCCCAGCATTTT. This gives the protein CSAGMTGGQPQHF.

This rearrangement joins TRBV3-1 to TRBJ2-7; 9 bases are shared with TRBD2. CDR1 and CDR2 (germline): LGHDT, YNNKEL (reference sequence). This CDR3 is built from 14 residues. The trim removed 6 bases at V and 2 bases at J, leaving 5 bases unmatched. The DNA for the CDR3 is TGTGCCAGCAGTCGAGCGGGGGGCCCCTACGAGCAGTACTTC. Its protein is CASSRAGGPYEQYF.

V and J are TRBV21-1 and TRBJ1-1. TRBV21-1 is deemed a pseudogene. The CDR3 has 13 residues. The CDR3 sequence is CATSKRLNTEAFF. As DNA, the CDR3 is TGTGCCACCAGCAAGCGTTTAAACACTGAAGCTTTCTTT.

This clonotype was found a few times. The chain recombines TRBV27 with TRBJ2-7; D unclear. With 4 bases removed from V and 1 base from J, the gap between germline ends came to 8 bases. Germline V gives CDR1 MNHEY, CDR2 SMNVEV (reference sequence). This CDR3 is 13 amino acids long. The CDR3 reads CASSWSPSYEQYF. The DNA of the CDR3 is TGTGCCAGCAGTTGGTCCCCGTCCTACGAGCAGTACTTC.

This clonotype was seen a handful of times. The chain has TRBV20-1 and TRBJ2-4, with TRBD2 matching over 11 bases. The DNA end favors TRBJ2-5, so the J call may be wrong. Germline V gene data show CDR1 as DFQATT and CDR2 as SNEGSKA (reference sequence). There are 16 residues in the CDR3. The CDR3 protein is CSARGLAGFNSETQYF. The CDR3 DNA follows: TGCAGTGCTAGAGGACTAGCGGGGTTCAACTCAGAGACCCAGTACTTC.

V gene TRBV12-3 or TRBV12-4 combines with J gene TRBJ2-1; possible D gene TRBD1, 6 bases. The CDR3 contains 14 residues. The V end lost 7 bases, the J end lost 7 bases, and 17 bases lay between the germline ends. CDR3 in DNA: TGTGCCAGCACCCCGACAGGATTAGCGAATGAGCAGTTCTTC. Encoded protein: CASTPTGLANEQFF.

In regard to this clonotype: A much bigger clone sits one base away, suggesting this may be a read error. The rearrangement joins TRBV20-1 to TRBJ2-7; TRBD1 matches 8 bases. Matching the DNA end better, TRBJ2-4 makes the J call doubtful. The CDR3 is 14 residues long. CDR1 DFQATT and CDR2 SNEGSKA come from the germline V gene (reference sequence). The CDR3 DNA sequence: TGCAGTGCTAGGTCGGACAGGGCAAGCTCCATTCAGTACTTC. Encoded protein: CSARSDRASSIQYF.

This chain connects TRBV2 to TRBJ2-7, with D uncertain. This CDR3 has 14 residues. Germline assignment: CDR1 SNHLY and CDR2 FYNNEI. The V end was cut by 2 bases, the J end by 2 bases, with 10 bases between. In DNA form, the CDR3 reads TGTGCCAGCAGTGAACCTACACAGACCTACGAGCAGTACTTC. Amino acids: CASSEPTQTYEQYF.

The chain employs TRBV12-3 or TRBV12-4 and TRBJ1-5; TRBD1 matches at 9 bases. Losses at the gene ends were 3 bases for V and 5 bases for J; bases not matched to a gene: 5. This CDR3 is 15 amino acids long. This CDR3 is CASSLSDRGDQPQHF. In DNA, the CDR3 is TGTGCCAGCAGTTTGTCCGACAGGGGGGATCAGCCCCAGCATTTT.

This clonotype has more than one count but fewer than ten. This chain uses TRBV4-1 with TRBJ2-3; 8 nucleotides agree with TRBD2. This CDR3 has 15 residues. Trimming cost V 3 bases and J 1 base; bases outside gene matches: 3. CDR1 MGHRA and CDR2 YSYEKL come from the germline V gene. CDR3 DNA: TGCGCCAGCAGCCACACTAGCGGACGCACAGATACGCAGTATTTT. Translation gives CASSHTSGRTDTQYF.

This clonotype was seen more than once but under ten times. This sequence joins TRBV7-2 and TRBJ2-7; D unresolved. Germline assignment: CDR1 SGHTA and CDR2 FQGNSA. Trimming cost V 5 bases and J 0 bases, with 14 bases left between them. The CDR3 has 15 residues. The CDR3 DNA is TGTGCCAGCAGCGGTCAGGTCCAAAGCTCCTACGAGCAGTACTTC. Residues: CASSGQVQSSYEQYF.

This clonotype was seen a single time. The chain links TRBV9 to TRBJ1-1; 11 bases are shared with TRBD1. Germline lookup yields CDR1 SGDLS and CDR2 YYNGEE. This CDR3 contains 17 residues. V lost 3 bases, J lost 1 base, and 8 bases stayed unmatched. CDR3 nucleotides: TGTGCCAGCAGCGGGAGGACAGGGGGCGCAGGGAACACTGAAGCTTTCTTT. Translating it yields CASSGRTGGAGNTEAFF.